The rows below give T cell receptor beta chains drawn from one sample of a study of blood T cell repertoires in COVID-19. TCRdb's table, derived via immunoSEQ multiplex PCR, lists solely in-frame clones and lacks some. The repertoire holds 50,000 to 60,000 clones, with approximately 83% as singletons. Sequencing was carried out using peripheral blood. The receptors stem from a man aged 35-49 years with acute or convalescent COVID-19. CDR3s include the opening cysteine and the closing phenylalanine or tryptophan. A D gene is named only where the DNA matches it firmly. The size field is filled for only some rows; it gives once, few, many or a size class.

v_call	j_call	clone_size	d_call	cdr3_nt	cdr3_aa
TRBV27	TRBJ2-3	-	-	TGTGCCAGCAGTCTCACGGGACACCCCACAGATACGCAGTATTTT	CASSLTGHPTDTQYF
TRBV5-4	TRBJ2-1	-	TRBD2	TGTGCCAGCAGCTTGGGGACTAGCGGAATGACCAGGGAGCAGTTCTTC	CASSLGTSGMTREQFF
TRBV18	TRBJ1-1	medium-sized	-	TGTGCCAGCTCACTACAGGTTAACACTGAAGCTTTCTTT	CASSLQVNTEAFF
TRBV18	TRBJ1-2	-	-	TGTGCCAGCTCACCAGGGAGGGACTATGGCTACACCTTC	CASSPGRDYGYTF
TRBV3-1/TRBV3-2	TRBJ1-5	-	-	TGTGCCAGCAGCCAAGGGCACAATCAGCCCCAGCATTTT	CASSQGHNQPQHF
TRBV7-2	TRBJ1-1	-	TRBD1	TGTGCCAGCAGCCTACAGGGGTACACTGAAGCTTTCTTT	CASSLQGYTEAFF
TRBV15	TRBJ2-7	-	-	TGTGCCACCAGCAGAGATGCGTCCCGGACAGTAGTTTCCTACGAGCAGTACTTC	CATSRDASRTVVSYEQYF
TRBV6-2/TRBV6-3	TRBJ1-3	few	-	TGTGCCAGCAGTTACGCGGGCTTCTCTGGAAACACCATATATTTT	CASSYAGFSGNTIYF
TRBV18	TRBJ2-2	-	TRBD1	TGTGCCAGCTCACCGACCGGGACAGGACACACCGGGGAGCTGTTTTTT	CASSPTGTGHTGELFF
TRBV5-1	TRBJ2-5	-	-	TGCGCCAGCAGCTTGGCTAGCGAGCGTCTGGAGACCCAGTACTTC	CASSLASERLETQYF
TRBV5-1	TRBJ2-1	-	TRBD2	TGCGCCAGCAGCTTGGCCCCAGCGGGAGAAGCTGATGAGCAGTTCTTC	CASSLAPAGEADEQFF
TRBV27	TRBJ1-4	once	-	TGTGCCAGCAGAGATTTTACTAAACCGGAAAAACTGTTTTTT	CASRDFTKPEKLFF
TRBV27	TRBJ2-7	-	TRBD2	TGTGCCAGCAGAACCTCAGGGACTAGCGGGAGCTCCTACGAGCAGTACTTC	CASRTSGTSGSSYEQYF
TRBV7-2	TRBJ2-3	-	TRBD2	TGTGCCAGCAGCTTAGCTAGCGGGAGCACAGATACGCAGTATTTT	CASSLASGSTDTQYF
TRBV6-5	TRBJ1-5	-	-	TGTGCCAGCAGCCGGGGGGCAGGTAGCAATCAGCCCCAGCATTTT	CASSRGAGSNQPQHF
TRBV21-1	TRBJ2-3	few	-	TGTGCCAGCAGCACTCGACTAGCGGGAAGCACAGATACGCAGTATTTT	CASSTRLAGSTDTQYF
TRBV19	TRBJ1-4	-	TRBD1	TGTGCCAGTAGTAAAAGGATTACCGGGACAGGGACAGCAAAACTGTTTTTT	CASSKRITGTGTAKLFF
TRBV18	TRBJ1-1	-	TRBD1	TGTGCCAGCTCCCGAGTCGTGGCGGAGACAGGGAACGGAGCTTTCTTT	CASSRVVAETGNGAFF
TRBV5-8	TRBJ1-1	-	-	TGTGCCAGCAGCTTGGACGGTCACACTGAAGCTTTCTTT	CASSLDGHTEAFF
TRBV7-6	TRBJ2-3	-	TRBD1	TGTGCCAGCAGCTGGACAGGGGCCGCCCCAGATACGCAGTATTTT	CASSWTGAAPDTQYF
TRBV24-1	TRBJ2-2	-	TRBD2	TGTGCCACCAGTGGTTCAAAACTAGCGGGGGGCAAAAACACCGGGGAGCTGTTTTTT	CATSGSKLAGGKNTGELFF
TRBV18	TRBJ1-2	-	-	TGTGCCAGCTCACCAGCCCAGTCCCGCTATGGCTACACCTTC	CASSPAQSRYGYTF
TRBV27	TRBJ2-7	-	TRBD1	TGTGCCAGCAGTAGGGGACAGAACTACGAGCAGTACTTC	CASSRGQNYEQYF
TRBV11-3	TRBJ1-1	-	-	TGTGCCAGCAGCTCCCCGGAGATTACTGAAGCTTTCTTT	CASSSPEITEAFF
TRBV5-1	TRBJ2-2	-	-	TGCGCCAGCAGCAGGAGCGGGACAATAAACACCGGGGAGCTGTTTTTT	CASSRSGTINTGELFF
TRBV7-9	TRBJ1-4	-	TRBD1	TGTGCCAGCAGCTTCGGACAGGGTGCAACTAATGAAAAACTGTTTTTT	CASSFGQGATNEKLFF
TRBV6-5	TRBJ1-1	-	TRBD1	TGTGCCAGCAGTCTCGGACAGGGGGGCACTGAAGCTTTCTTT	CASSLGQGGTEAFF
TRBV29-1	TRBJ1-3	-	-	TGCAGCGTTGACAGGGTACCTGGAAACACCATATATTTT	CSVDRVPGNTIYF
TRBV10-3	TRBJ2-7	-	-	TGTGCCATCAGTGAGGGTCGCAGCTCCTACGAGCAGTACTTC	CAISEGRSSYEQYF
TRBV11-2	TRBJ2-5	medium-sized	TRBD2	TGTGCCAGCAGGCGGGGGGACCAAGAGACCCAGTACTTC	CASRRGDQETQYF
TRBV14	TRBJ2-1	-	TRBD2	TGTGCCAGCAGCCATAGCGGGAGCAATGAGCAGTTCTTC	CASSHSGSNEQFF
TRBV2	TRBJ1-2	-	TRBD1	TGTGCCAGCAGCCAAGACAGGGTTTATGGCTACACCTTC	CASSQDRVYGYTF
TRBV25-1	TRBJ1-2	-	-	TGTGCCAGCAGTGAGAACCCGCAGGTCTATGGCTACACCTTC	CASSENPQVYGYTF
TRBV19	TRBJ2-3	-	TRBD2	TGTGCCAGCCAATCTAGCGGGAGGGACGGCACAGATACGCAGTATTTT	CASQSSGRDGTDTQYF
TRBV5-8	TRBJ2-2	-	TRBD2	TGTGCCAGCAGCGCACCCCTAGCGGGGGGGCCCGGGGAGCTGTTTTTT	CASSAPLAGGPGELFF
TRBV7-7	TRBJ2-3	-	-	TGTGCCAGCAGCCTAGGACATGGAGATACGCAGTATTTT	CASSLGHGDTQYF
TRBV7-6	TRBJ2-3	-	-	TGTGCCAGCAGCTTAGCAAGTACAGGGAGCACAGATACGCAGTATTTT	CASSLASTGSTDTQYF
TRBV9	TRBJ2-2	-	TRBD2	TGTGCCAGCAGCCAAAATAGCGGGAGGGGCACGGGGGAGCTGTTTTTT	CASSQNSGRGTGELFF
TRBV2	TRBJ2-2	-	TRBD1	TGTGCCAGCACAGGACAGGGGGCATACACCGGGGAGCTGTTTTTT	CASTGQGAYTGELFF
TRBV11-3	TRBJ1-1	-	TRBD1	TGTGCCAGCAGCGGAACAGGGGACACTGAAGCTTTCTTT	CASSGTGDTEAFF
TRBV30	TRBJ1-3	-	TRBD1	TGTGCCTGGAGTTCAGGGGGCTCTGGAAACACCATATATTTT	CAWSSGGSGNTIYF
TRBV4-2	TRBJ2-1	once	TRBD2	TGTGCCAGCAGCCAAGATCCGACTAGCGGGAGTCTATCTGAGCAGTTCTTC	CASSQDPTSGSLSEQFF
TRBV2	TRBJ2-6	-	-	TGTGCCAGCAGTTCGCAGGGTACTGGGGCCAACGTCCTGACTTTC	CASSSQGTGANVLTF
TRBV7-2	TRBJ1-1	once	-	TGTGCCAGCAGCGCAGGGGTGTACACTGAAGCTTTCTTT	CASSAGVYTEAFF